This T cell receptor (beta chain) comes out of a study of T cells after posttransplantation cyclophosphamide. Findings of the study overall: Skin or GI-infiltrating T cells shared few TRB sequences with blood. Later post-transplant blood repertoires were often dominated by donor CD8+ memory clones. After PTCy, TRB diversity resembled that of CNI/methotrexate controls.

The V gene's germline CDR1 is MNHNY and CDR2 SVGAGI (reference sequence). This CDR3 spans 13 amino acids. After removal of 6 bases from V and 9 bases from J, the junction contained 8 bases not matched to a gene. The sample holds one count of this clone. Its antigen is unknown. Some clones are missing from TCRdb's copy, which holds only in-frame ones; the method was immunoSEQ multiplex PCR. Of fewer than 25,000 clones in the sample, roughly 88% are singletons; the top ten hold approximately 6.7%. V is TRBV6-6 and J is TRBJ2-5; 9 nucleotides match TRBD1. The receptor's source is a woman between 55 and 75 years old with a blood cancer, CMV-positive, and with a related stem cell donor. Sequenced material: PBMCs. CDR3 nucleotides: TGTGCCAGCAGGCCGGGACAGGGAAGAGCCCAGTACTTC. It yields the protein CASRPGQGRAQYF.